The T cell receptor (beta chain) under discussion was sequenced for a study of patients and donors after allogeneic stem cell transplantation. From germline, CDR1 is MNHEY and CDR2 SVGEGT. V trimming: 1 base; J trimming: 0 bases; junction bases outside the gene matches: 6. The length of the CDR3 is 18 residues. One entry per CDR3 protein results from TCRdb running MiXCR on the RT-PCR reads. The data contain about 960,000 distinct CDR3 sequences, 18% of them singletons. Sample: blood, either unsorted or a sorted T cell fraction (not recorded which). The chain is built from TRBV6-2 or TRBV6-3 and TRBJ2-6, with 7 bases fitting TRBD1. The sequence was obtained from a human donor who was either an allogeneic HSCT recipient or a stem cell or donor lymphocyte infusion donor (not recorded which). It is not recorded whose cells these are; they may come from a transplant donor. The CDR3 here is CASSYWGQSSSGANVLTF. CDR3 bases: TGTGCCAGCAGTTACTGGGGACAGTCAAGCTCTGGGGCCAACGTCCTGACTTTC.